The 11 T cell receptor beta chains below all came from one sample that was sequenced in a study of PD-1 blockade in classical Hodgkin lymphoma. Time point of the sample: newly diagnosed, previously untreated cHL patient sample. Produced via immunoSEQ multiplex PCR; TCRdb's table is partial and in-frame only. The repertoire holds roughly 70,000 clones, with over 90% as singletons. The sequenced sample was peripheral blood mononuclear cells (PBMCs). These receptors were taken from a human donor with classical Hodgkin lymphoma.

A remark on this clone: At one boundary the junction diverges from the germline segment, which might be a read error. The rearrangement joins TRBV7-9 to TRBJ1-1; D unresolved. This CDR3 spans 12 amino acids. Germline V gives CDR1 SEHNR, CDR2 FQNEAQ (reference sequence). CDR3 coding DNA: TGTGCCGGCAGCACTCCGTATACTGAAGCTTTCTTT. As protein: CAGSTPYTEAFF.

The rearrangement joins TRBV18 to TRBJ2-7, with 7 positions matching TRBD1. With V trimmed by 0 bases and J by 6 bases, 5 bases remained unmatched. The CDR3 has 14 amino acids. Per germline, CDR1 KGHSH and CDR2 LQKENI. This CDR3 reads CASSPPERTGEQYF. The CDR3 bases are TGTGCCAGCTCACCACCGGAAAGGACAGGCGAGCAGTACTTC.

The CDR3 bases are TGCGCCAGCACGACAGGAGATTATAATTCACCCCTCCACTTT. Translating it yields CASTTGDYNSPLHF. The chain is built from TRBV5-1 and TRBJ1-6, with TRBD1 as a possible D gene (6 bases). CDR1 is SGHRS and CDR2 is YFSETQ in the germline V gene. The CDR3 loop spans 14 amino acids. V was clipped by 6 bases and J by 4 bases, with 11 bases between them.

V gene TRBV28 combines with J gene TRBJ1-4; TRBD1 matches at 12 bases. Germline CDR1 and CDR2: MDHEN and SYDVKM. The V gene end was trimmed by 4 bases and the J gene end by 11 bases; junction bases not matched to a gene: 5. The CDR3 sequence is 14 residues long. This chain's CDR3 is CASSSGTGGLKLFF. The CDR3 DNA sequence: TGTGCCAGCAGTTCGGGGACAGGGGGCCTTAAACTGTTTTTT.

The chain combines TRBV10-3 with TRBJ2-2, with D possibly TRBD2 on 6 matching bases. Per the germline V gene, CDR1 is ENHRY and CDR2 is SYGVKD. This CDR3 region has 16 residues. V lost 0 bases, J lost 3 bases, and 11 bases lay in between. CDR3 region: CAISESAGSDTGELFF. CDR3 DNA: TGTGCCATCAGTGAGTCGGCGGGGAGCGACACCGGGGAGCTGTTTTTT.

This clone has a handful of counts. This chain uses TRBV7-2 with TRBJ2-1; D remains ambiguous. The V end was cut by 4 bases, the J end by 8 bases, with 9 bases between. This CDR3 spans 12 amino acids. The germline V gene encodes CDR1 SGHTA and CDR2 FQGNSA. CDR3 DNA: TGTGCCAGCAGCTCATTCTCATATGAGCAGTTCTTC. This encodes CASSSFSYEQFF.

The CDR3 reads CASSEEGSGANVLTF. DNA for the CDR3: TGTGCCAGCAGTGAGGAGGGGTCTGGGGCCAACGTCCTGACTTTC. The chain is built from TRBV6-4 and TRBJ2-6; TRBD2 is a possible D gene (6 bases). Germline V gene sequence: CDR1 MRHNA, CDR2 SNTAGT. V was cut by 3 bases and J by 1 base, with 7 bases left in between. The CDR3 runs 15 residues.

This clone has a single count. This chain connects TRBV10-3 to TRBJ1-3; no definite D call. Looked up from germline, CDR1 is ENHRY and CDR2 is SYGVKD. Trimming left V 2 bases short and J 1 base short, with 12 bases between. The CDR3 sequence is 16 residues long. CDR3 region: CAISEHEGVSGNTIYF. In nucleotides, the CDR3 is TGTGCCATCAGTGAGCACGAGGGAGTGTCTGGAAACACCATATATTTT.

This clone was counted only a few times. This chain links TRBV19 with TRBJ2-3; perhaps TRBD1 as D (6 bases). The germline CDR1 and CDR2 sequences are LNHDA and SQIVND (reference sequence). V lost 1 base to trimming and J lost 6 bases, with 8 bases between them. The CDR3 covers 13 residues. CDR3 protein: CASSIGQGDTQYF. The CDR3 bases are TGTGCCAGTAGTATAGGTCAGGGGGATACGCAGTATTTT.

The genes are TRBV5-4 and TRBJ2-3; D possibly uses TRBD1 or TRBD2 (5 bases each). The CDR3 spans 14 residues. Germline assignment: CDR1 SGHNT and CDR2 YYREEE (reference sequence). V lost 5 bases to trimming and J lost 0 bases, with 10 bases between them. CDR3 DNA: TGTGCCAGCAGACTCCGGGACAGCACAGATACGCAGTATTTT. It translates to CASRLRDSTDTQYF.

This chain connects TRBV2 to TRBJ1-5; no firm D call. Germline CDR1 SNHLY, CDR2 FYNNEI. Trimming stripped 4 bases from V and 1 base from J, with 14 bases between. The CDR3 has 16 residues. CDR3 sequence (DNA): TGTGCCAGCAGTGCAATAAGGCTGGGGAGCAATCAGCCCCAGCATTTT. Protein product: CASSAIRLGSNQPQHF.